This T cell receptor beta chain derives from a study of blood T cells in healthy people across ages. The study, taken as a whole, reports: Among T cells, TCR beta diversity per million cells dropped roughly linearly as age rose.

Sample-barcoded 5' priming and a J-beta primer mix drove a second PCR of about 6 to 12 cycles. In TCRdb, the 5' RACE reads were re-called with MiXCR into one record per CDR3 protein. The sample consists of hundreds of thousands of distinct CDR3 sequences, 45% to 60% of them appearing once. In the case of this clonotype: Antigen unknown.

Caucasian, healthy and from Russia, the donors were aged between about 6 and 90. The CDR3 length is 16 residues. The TCR originated in a woman older than 75 in good health. The sequencing sample was made of blood. J is TRBJ2-7 and V is TRBV21-1; the D call of TRBD1 is as the table states it, not checked on the DNA. TRBV21-1 is a pseudogene segment. The CDR3 sequence is CASSTSEGTASYEQYF. As DNA, the CDR3 is TGTGCCAGCAGCACTTCGGAGGGGACAGCCTCCTACGAGCAGTACTTC.